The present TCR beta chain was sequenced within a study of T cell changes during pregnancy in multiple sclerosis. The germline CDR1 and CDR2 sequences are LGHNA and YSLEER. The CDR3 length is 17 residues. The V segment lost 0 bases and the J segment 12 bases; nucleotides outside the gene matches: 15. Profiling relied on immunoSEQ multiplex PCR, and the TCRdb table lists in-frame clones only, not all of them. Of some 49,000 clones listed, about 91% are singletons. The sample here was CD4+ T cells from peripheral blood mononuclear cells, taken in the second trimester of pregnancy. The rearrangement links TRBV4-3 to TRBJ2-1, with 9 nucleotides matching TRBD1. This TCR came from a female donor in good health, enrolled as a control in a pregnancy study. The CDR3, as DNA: TGCGCCAGCAGCCAAGATTTGGGACAGGGCGGTTTTAAGGGGCAGTTCTTC. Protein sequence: CASSQDLGQGGFKGQFF.